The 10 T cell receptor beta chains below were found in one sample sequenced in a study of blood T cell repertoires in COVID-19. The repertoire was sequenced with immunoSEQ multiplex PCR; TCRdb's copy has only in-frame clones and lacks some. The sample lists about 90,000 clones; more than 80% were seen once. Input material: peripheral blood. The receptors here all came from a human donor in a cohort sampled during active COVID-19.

The CDR3 region is CASSHTGNPGYTF. The CDR3 DNA reads as TGCGCCAGCAGCCACACAGGGAATCCGGGCTACACCTTC. This chain connects TRBV4-1 to TRBJ1-2, with D possibly TRBD1 on 6 matching bases. The CDR3 is 13 residues long. The germline V gene has CDR1 MGHRA and CDR2 YSYEKL. V was shortened by 3 bases and J by 8 bases, with 13 bases between the two germline ends.

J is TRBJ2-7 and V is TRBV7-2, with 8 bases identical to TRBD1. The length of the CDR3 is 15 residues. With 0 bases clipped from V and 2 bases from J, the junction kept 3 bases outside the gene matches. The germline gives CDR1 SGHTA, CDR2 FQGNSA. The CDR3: CASSLASGQAYEQYF. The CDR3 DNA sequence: TGTGCCAGCAGCTTAGCTTCGGGACAGGCCTACGAGCAGTACTTC.

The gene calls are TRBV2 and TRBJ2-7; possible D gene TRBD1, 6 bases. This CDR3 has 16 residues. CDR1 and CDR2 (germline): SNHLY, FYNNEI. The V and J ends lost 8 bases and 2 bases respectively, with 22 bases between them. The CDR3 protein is CASLGEGPGQTYEQYF. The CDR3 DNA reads TGTGCCAGCCTCGGAGAGGGGCCAGGACAGACCTACGAGCAGTACTTC.

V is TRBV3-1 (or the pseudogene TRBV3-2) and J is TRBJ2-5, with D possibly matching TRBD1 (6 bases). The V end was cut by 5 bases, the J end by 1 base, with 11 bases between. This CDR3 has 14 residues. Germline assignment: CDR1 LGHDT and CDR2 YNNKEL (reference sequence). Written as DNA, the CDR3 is TGTGCCAGCAGCTGGGCAGGGGCCCAAGAGACCCAGTACTTC. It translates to CASSWAGAQETQYF.

CDR3 DNA sequence: TGTGCCAGCAGCTTGGCTGGACAACTTTCCTACGAGCAGTACTTC. Residues: CASSLAGQLSYEQYF. The V and J genes are TRBV5-4 and TRBJ2-7, with D possibly TRBD1 on 5 matching bases. The germline CDR1 and CDR2 sequences are SGHNT and YYREEE (reference sequence). CDR3 length: 15 residues. The V end lost 0 bases, the J end lost 1 base, and 11 bases lay between the germline ends.

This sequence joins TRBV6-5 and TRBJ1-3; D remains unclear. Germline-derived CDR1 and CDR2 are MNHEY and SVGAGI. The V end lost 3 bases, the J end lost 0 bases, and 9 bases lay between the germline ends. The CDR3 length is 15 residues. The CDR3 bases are TGTGCCAGCAGTTATAAGCCTCGCTCTGGAAACACCATATATTTT. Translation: CASSYKPRSGNTIYF.

The CDR3 DNA follows: TGTGCCAGCGCGGGACAGGGGAGCTATGGCTACACCTTC. Its translation: CASAGQGSYGYTF. V gene TRBV2 combines with J gene TRBJ1-2; 10 nucleotides match TRBD1. The CDR3 is made up of 13 amino acids. Per germline, CDR1 SNHLY and CDR2 FYNNEI. Trimming took 8 bases from V and 4 from J; bases not matched to a gene: 4.

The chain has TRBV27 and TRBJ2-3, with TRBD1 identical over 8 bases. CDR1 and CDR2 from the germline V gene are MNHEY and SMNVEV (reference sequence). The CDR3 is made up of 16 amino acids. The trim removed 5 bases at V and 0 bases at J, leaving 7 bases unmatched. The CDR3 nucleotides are TGTGCCAGCAGTGGACAGACAGGGGCGAGCACAGATACGCAGTATTTT. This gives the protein CASSGQTGASTDTQYF.

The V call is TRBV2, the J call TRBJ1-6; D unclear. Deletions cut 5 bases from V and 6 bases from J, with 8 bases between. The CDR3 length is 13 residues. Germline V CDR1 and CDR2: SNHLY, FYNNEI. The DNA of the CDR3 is TGTGCCAGCAGTAGGGAGCTTAATTCACCCCTCCACTTT. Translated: CASSRELNSPLHF.

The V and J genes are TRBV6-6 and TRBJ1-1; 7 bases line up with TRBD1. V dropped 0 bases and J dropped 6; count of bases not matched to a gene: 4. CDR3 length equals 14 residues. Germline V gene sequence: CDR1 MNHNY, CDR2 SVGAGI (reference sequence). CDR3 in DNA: TGTGCCAGCAGTTACTCAGGGGGCCGTCCTGAAGCTTTCTTT. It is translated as CASSYSGGRPEAFF.